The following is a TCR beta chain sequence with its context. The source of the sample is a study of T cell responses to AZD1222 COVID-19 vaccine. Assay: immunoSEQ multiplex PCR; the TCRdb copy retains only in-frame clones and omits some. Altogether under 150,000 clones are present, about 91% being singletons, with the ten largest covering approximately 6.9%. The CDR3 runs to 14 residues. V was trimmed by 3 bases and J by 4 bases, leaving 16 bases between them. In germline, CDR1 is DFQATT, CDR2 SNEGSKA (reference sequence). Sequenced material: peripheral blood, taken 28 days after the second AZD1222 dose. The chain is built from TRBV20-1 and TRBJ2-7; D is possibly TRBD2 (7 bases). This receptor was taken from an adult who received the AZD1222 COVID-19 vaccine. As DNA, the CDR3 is TGCAGTGCTAGTCCGGGGGGCTTAATATACGAGCAGTACTTC. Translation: CSASPGGLIYEQYF.